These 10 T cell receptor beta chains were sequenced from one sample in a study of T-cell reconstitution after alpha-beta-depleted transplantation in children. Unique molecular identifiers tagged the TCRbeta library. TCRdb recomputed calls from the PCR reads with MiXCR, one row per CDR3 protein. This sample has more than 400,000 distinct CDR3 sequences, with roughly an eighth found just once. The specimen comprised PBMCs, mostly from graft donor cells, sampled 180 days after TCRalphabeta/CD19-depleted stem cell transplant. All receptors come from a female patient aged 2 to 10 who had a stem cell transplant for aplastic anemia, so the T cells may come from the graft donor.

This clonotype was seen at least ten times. Here the CDR3 reads CASSILQVPYGYTF. The CDR3 DNA reads as TGTGCCAGCAGCATTTTACAGGTCCCGTATGGCTACACCTTC. The rearrangement uses TRBV11-2 and TRBJ1-2; tentatively, D is TRBD1 (5 bases). Looked up from germline, CDR1 is SGHAT and CDR2 is FQNNGV. The CDR3 covers 14 residues. With 5 bases removed from V and 5 bases from J, the gap between germline ends came to 15 bases.

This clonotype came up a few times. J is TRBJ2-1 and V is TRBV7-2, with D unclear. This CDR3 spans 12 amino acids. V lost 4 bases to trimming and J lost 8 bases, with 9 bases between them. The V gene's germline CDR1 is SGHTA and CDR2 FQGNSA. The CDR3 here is CASSSRQYEQFF. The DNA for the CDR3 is TGTGCCAGCAGCTCCAGGCAATATGAGCAGTTCTTC.

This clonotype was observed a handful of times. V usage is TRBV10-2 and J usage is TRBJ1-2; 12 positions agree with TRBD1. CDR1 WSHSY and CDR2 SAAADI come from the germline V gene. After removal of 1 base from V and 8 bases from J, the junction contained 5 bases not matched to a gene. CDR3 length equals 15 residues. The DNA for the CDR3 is TGCGCCAGCAGTGAGTGGGGGACAGGGGGCGAAGGCTACACCTTC. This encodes CASSEWGTGGEGYTF.

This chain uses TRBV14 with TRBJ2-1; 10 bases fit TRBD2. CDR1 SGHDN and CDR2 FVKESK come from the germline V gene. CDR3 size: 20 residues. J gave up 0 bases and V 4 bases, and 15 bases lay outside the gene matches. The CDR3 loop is CASSPSPSAGGLSSYNEQFF. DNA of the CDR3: TGTGCCAGCAGCCCTTCCCCCTCAGCGGGAGGGTTGAGCTCCTACAATGAGCAGTTCTTC.

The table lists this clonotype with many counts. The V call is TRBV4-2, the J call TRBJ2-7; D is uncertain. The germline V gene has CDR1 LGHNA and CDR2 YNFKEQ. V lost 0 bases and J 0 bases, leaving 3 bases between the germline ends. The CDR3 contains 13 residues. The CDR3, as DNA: TGTGCCAGCAGCCAAGACAGCTCCTACGAGCAGTACTTC. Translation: CASSQDSSYEQYF.

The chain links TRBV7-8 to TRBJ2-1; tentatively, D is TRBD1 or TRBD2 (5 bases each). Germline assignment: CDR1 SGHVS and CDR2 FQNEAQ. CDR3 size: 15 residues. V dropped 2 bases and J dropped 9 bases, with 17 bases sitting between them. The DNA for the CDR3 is TGTGCCAGCAGCTTATCTACAGCTTGGGGGAGTGAGCAGTTCTTC. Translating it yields CASSLSTAWGSEQFF.

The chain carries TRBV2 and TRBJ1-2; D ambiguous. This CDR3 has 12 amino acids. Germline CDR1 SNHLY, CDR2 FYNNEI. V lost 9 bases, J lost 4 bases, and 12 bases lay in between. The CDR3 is CASPKALYGYTF. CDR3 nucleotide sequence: TGTGCCAGTCCAAAGGCACTCTATGGCTACACCTTC.

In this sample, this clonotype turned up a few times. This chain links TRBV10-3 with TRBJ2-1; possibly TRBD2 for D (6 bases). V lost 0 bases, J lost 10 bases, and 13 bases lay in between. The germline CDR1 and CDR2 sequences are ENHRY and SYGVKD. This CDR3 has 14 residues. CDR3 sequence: CAISESSRLEEQFF. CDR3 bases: TGTGCCATCAGTGAGTCATCCCGACTAGAAGAGCAGTTCTTC.

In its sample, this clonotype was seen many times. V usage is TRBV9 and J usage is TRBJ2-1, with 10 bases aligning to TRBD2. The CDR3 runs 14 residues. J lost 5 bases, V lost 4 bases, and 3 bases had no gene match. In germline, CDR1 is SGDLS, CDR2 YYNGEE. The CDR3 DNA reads TGTGCCAGCAGCTACGGGACTAGCGACAATGAGCAGTTCTTC. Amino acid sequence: CASSYGTSDNEQFF.

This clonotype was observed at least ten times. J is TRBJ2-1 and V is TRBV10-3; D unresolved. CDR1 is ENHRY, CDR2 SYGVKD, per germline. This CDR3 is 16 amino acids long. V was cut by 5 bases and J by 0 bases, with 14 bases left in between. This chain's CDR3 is CAISSTPARSYNEQFF. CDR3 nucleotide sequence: TGTGCCATCAGTTCTACCCCTGCCCGCTCCTACAATGAGCAGTTCTTC.